The rows below give T cell receptor beta chains drawn from one sample of a study of neurological immune-mediated disorders. TCRdb reprocessed the 5' RACE reads with MiXCR, giving one entry per CDR3 protein. The table records about 21,000 distinct CDR3 sequences, more than 14% of them present only once. Sequenced material: PBMCs. All receptors come from a female donor with HTLV-1-associated myelopathy (HAM/TSP). CDR3s include the opening cysteine and the closing phenylalanine or tryptophan. A D gene is named only where the DNA matches it firmly. Some rows mark clone size as missing; the rest say once, few, many or name a class of expanded clone.

clone size: many; J gene: TRBJ2-2; V gene: TRBV5-1; D gene: NA; CDR3 DNA: TGCGCCAGCAGCTTAGGGGACGGTGACACCGGGGAGCTGTTTTTT; CDR3 protein: CASSLGDGDTGELFF
clone size: NA; J gene: TRBJ2-7; V gene: TRBV20-1; D gene: NA; CDR3 DNA: TGCAGTGCTATCCCCAGCAGGGCAGGCCTCTCCTACGAGCAGTACTTC; CDR3 protein: CSAIPSRAGLSYEQYF
clone size: many; J gene: TRBJ1-1; V gene: TRBV20-1; D gene: NA; CDR3 DNA: TGCAGTGCTAGAGCAGAGTGGACTGAAGCTTTCTTT; CDR3 protein: CSARAEWTEAFF
clone size: many; J gene: TRBJ1-2; V gene: TRBV9; D gene: TRBD1; CDR3 DNA: TGTGCCAGCAGCGTAGAGGGGGCGCGTGGCTACACCTTC; CDR3 protein: CASSVEGARGYTF
clone size: many; J gene: TRBJ2-3; V gene: TRBV5-1; D gene: NA; CDR3 DNA: TGCGCCAGCACCGATCAAAGCGGGAGCACAGATACGCAGTATTTT; CDR3 protein: CASTDQSGSTDTQYF
clone size: NA; J gene: TRBJ2-1; V gene: TRBV18; D gene: TRBD2; CDR3 DNA: TGTGCCATCTCACCTAATAGCGGGATGGATGAGCAGTTCTTC; CDR3 protein: CAISPNSGMDEQFF
clone size: many; J gene: TRBJ2-3; V gene: TRBV20-1; D gene: TRBD2; CDR3 DNA: TGCAGTGCTAGGAGAGCGGGGGCTCGGCGCACAGATACGCAGTATTTT; CDR3 protein: CSARRAGARRTDTQYF
clone size: NA; J gene: TRBJ2-7; V gene: TRBV11-1; D gene: TRBD1; CDR3 DNA: TGTGCCAGCAGCCAAAGGACAGGGGGGGTCTACGAGCAGTACTTC; CDR3 protein: CASSQRTGGVYEQYF
clone size: NA; J gene: TRBJ1-5; V gene: TRBV7-2; D gene: NA; CDR3 DNA: TGTGCCAGCAGCTTCCGGGGGGGCGGCCAGCTCCAGCATTTT; CDR3 protein: CASSFRGGGQLQHF
clone size: many; J gene: TRBJ1-3; V gene: TRBV5-1; D gene: NA; CDR3 DNA: TGCGCCAGCAGCTTGCAACCGGGAGGGACTGGAAACACCATATATTTT; CDR3 protein: CASSLQPGGTGNTIYF
clone size: many; J gene: TRBJ1-5; V gene: TRBV20-1; D gene: NA; CDR3 DNA: TGCAGTGCTGGGAGGGGTCGCAATCAGCCCCAGCATTTT; CDR3 protein: CSAGRGRNQPQHF
clone size: NA; J gene: TRBJ2-1; V gene: TRBV7-9; D gene: NA; CDR3 DNA: TGTGCCAGCAGCTTAAACACAGGGGAGCAGTTCTTC; CDR3 protein: CASSLNTGEQFF
clone size: many; J gene: TRBJ2-7; V gene: TRBV5-6; D gene: NA; CDR3 DNA: TGTGCCAGCAGCTTGGAGGTCGGGGACGAGCAGTACTTC; CDR3 protein: CASSLEVGDEQYF
clone size: many; J gene: TRBJ1-1; V gene: TRBV6-6; D gene: NA; CDR3 DNA: TGTGCCAGCAGTCTACCCCGGTACGGGGGGCGGGGTAAAGTTCACACTGAAGCTTTCTTT; CDR3 protein: CASSLPRYGGRGKVHTEAFF
clone size: many; J gene: TRBJ1-1; V gene: TRBV7-8; D gene: NA; CDR3 DNA: TGTGCCAGCAGCGGGGGGCTTGGGGGGCGCGTCGTGAACACTGAAGCTTTCTTT; CDR3 protein: CASSGGLGGRVVNTEAFF
clone size: many; J gene: TRBJ2-7; V gene: TRBV29-1; D gene: TRBD1; CDR3 DNA: TGCAGCGTTGAAACACCCGAGGGGGCAGCTTACGAGCAGTACTTC; CDR3 protein: CSVETPEGAAYEQYF
clone size: many; J gene: TRBJ2-3; V gene: TRBV7-2; D gene: NA; CDR3 DNA: TGTGCCAGCAGCTTTGGAGAGGGCGATACGCAGTATTTT; CDR3 protein: CASSFGEGDTQYF